There are a few counts of the clone carrying this T cell receptor beta chain. A template switching step contributed a universal primer site, while unique molecular identifiers were present in the cDNA. MiXCR was run by TCRdb on the 5' RACE reads, yielding one entry per CDR3 protein. The table records under 450,000 distinct CDR3 sequences, around a sixth of them present only once. This record comes from a study of identical twins. Germline V lookup: CDR1 SQVTM, CDR2 ANQGSEA. The CDR3 totals 13 residues. Trimming cost V 6 bases and J 2 bases; bases outside gene matches: 7. This TCR was recovered from a man in his fifties in good health. V is TRBV29-1 and J is TRBJ2-7; 7 bases match TRBD2. The specimen sequenced was naive T cells sorted from blood. CDR3 region: CSVRAGETYEQYF. The CDR3 DNA follows: TGCAGCGTGAGGGCGGGAGAGACCTACGAGCAGTACTTC.